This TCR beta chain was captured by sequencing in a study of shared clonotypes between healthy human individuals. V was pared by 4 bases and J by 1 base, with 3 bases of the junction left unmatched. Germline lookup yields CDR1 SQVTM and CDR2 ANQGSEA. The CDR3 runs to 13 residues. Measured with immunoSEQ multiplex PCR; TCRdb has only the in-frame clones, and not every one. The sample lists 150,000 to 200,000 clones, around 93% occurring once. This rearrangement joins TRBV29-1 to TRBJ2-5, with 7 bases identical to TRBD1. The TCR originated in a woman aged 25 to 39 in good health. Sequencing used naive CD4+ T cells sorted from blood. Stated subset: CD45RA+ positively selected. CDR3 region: CSVARDSQETQYF. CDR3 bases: TGCAGCGTTGCCCGGGACAGCCAAGAGACCCAGTACTTC.